Listed below are T cell receptor beta chains from one sample, sequenced in a study of T cell clones after liver transplantation. Using immunoSEQ multiplex PCR, the repertoire was profiled, and TCRdb retains in-frame clones only, with some absent. Here the sample spans some 80,000 clones, roughly 84% being singletons. This material consisted of CD4+ T cells from blood, taken around 48 months after liver transplant. These receptors came from a human patient who received a liver transplant. Some T cells may be graft donor cells. The CDR3 runs from the conserved cysteine through the conserved F or W. The D gene is left open where the match is weak. Clone size is given for some rows only: seen once, a few or many times, or a class if the clone is expanded.

d_call j_call v_call clone_size cdr3_aa cdr3_nt
TRBD2 TRBJ2-3 TRBV4-3 NA CASSVRRGGTDTQYF TGCGCCAGCAGCGTTAGGCGGGGGGGCACAGATACGCAGTATTTT
NA TRBJ1-2 TRBV21-1 once CASSIGNRGHYGYTF TGTGCCAGCAGCATAGGGAACAGGGGACACTATGGCTACACCTTC
NA TRBJ2-5 TRBV6-6 NA CASSYSIGVETQYF TGTGCCAGCAGTTACTCGATCGGGGTAGAGACCCAGTACTTC
NA TRBJ2-7 TRBV11-2 NA CASSLDLSGREQYF TGTGCCAGCAGCTTAGATCTTTCAGGGAGGGAGCAGTACTTC
NA TRBJ2-3 TRBV28 NA CASSLVGQRTDTQYF TGTGCCAGCAGTTTGGTAGGACAGCGCACAGATACGCAGTATTTT
NA TRBJ2-3 TRBV30 NA CAWGENSDTQYF TGTGCCTGGGGGGAGAACTCAGATACGCAGTATTTT
NA TRBJ2-2 TRBV4-2 NA CASSQVAGELFF TGTGCCAGCAGCCAAGTCGCCGGGGAGCTGTTTTTT
TRBD1 TRBJ2-5 TRBV7-3 NA CASSLGQGAVETQYF TGTGCCAGCAGCTTGGGACAGGGGGCCGTCGAGACCCAGTACTTC
NA TRBJ2-2 TRBV11-3 once CASSLNRAPGELFF TGTGCCAGCAGCCTCAACAGGGCGCCCGGGGAGCTGTTTTTT
NA TRBJ2-1 TRBV6-1 NA CASSQLRSEQFF TGTGCCAGCAGTCAATTACGTAGTGAGCAGTTCTTC
TRBD2 TRBJ2-3 TRBV7-8 NA CASSLARLAARQYF TGTGCCAGCAGCTTAGCGAGGCTAGCGGCCCGGCAGTATTTT
NA TRBJ2-5 TRBV5-1 NA CASSLGSLQETQYF TGCGCCAGCAGCTTGGGTTCGCTCCAAGAGACCCAGTACTTC
TRBD1 TRBJ1-1 TRBV5-1 NA CASSSGTANTEAFF TGCGCCAGCAGCTCCGGGACAGCAAACACTGAAGCTTTCTTT
NA TRBJ2-1 TRBV4-3 NA CASSRQTGFSYNEQFF TGCGCCAGCAGCCGCCAAACAGGGTTCTCCTACAATGAGCAGTTCTTC
NA TRBJ2-1 TRBV5-1 NA CASSTQGWGGLDEQFF TGCGCCAGCAGCACACAGGGGTGGGGGGGCCTCGATGAGCAGTTCTTC
TRBD1 TRBJ2-2 TRBV7-9 NA CASSMQRTGNTGELFF TGTGCCAGCAGCATGCAGAGGACAGGCAACACCGGGGAGCTGTTTTTT
NA TRBJ1-5 TRBV12-5 NA CASGLAPDSPDSNQPQHF TGTGCTAGTGGTTTGGCGCCGGACAGTCCAGATAGCAATCAGCCCCAGCATTTT
TRBD2 TRBJ2-3 TRBV7-2 NA CASSLDSSGGWGTDTQYF TGTGCCAGCAGCTTAGATTCTAGCGGGGGGTGGGGCACAGATACGCAGTATTTT
NA TRBJ2-7 TRBV10-3 NA CAISGQQGRREQYF TGTGCCATCAGTGGGCAACAGGGACGGAGGGAGCAGTACTTC
NA TRBJ2-7 TRBV28 NA CASSPGKGTTTGGQYF TGTGCCAGCAGTCCCGGGAAGGGGACAACCACAGGAGGCCAGTACTTC
NA TRBJ1-2 TRBV19 NA CASVTGPGYGYTF TGTGCCAGTGTAACGGGACCAGGCTATGGCTACACCTTC
NA TRBJ1-1 TRBV14 NA CASSQGINTEAFF TGTGCCAGCAGCCAAGGAATCAACACTGAAGCTTTCTTT
NA TRBJ1-1 TRBV7-2 NA CASSLARGLNTEAFF TGTGCCAGCAGCTTAGCGCGGGGGCTGAACACTGAAGCTTTCTTT
TRBD2 TRBJ2-7 TRBV6-5 NA CASRVAGGSEQYF TGTGCCAGCAGGGTGGCGGGGGGTAGCGAGCAGTACTTC
NA TRBJ2-5 TRBV19 NA CASTSVGFPGETQYF TGTGCCAGCACCTCGGTAGGATTCCCCGGAGAGACCCAGTACTTC
NA TRBJ2-3 TRBV9 NA CASSVLTGIEVPQYF TGTGCCAGCAGCGTCCTCACAGGGATCGAGGTTCCGCAGTATTTT
NA TRBJ2-7 TRBV27 NA CASSLTGPLGYEQYF TGTGCCAGCAGTTTAACAGGGCCCCTCGGCTACGAGCAGTACTTC